The 28 T cell receptor beta chains below come from one sample, sequenced in a study of T cells in localized non-small cell lung cancer. Clones were read by immunoSEQ multiplex PCR, and TCRdb kept only the in-frame ones, dropping some. The sample includes approximately 15,000 clones, 90% of them seen just once. The sequences come from peripheral blood mononuclear cells, collected before any cancer treatment. Receptors were obtained from a woman aged 40-70 years with stage III lung adenocarcinoma.

The chain uses TRBV18 and TRBJ2-7; 7 positions agree with TRBD2. Germline V gives CDR1 KGHSH, CDR2 LQKENI. V gave up 5 bases and J gave up 3 bases; unmatched junction bases: 7. CDR3 length: 14 residues. The CDR3 reads CASSREGRGYEQYF. DNA for the CDR3: TGTGCCAGCTCAAGGGAGGGAAGAGGCTACGAGCAGTACTTC.

J is TRBJ1-2 and V is TRBV2; D is unresolved. With 2 bases removed from V and 8 bases from J, the gap between germline ends came to 12 bases. In germline, CDR1 is SNHLY, CDR2 FYNNEI. This CDR3 has 13 residues. The CDR3 spells CASSERVGYGYTF. The CDR3 nucleotides read TGTGCCAGCAGTGAAAGGGTAGGCTACGGCTACACCTTC.

The chain carries TRBV5-6 and TRBJ2-5; possible D gene TRBD1, 6 bases. Germline values: CDR1 SGHDT, CDR2 YYEEEE. The CDR3 has 16 residues. V shed 5 bases and J shed 4 bases, with 21 bases lying between them. In nucleotides, the CDR3 is TGTGCCAGCAGACGAGCTCAGACAGGCCAAGTAGAGACCCAGTACTTC. It translates to CASRRAQTGQVETQYF.

This clone was detected once. V gene TRBV5-1 combines with J gene TRBJ2-7, with 11 bases fitting TRBD2. J was trimmed by 3 bases and V by 0 bases; bases with no gene match: 5. The CDR3 loop spans 16 amino acids. The germline CDR1 and CDR2 sequences are SGHRS and YFSETQ. CDR3 loop: CASSLATSGGLYEQYF. The DNA of the CDR3 is TGCGCCAGCAGCTTGGCAACTAGCGGGGGCCTCTACGAGCAGTACTTC.

The chain has TRBV10-3 and TRBJ1-4, with D unclear. Trimming shortened V by 2 bases and J by 10 bases, and 8 bases separated the two germline ends. CDR3 length equals 12 residues. Looked up from germline, CDR1 is ENHRY and CDR2 is SYGVKD. The CDR3 nucleotides are TGTGCCATCAGTGAGCTTGAGGGAAAACTGTTTTTT. Protein product: CAISELEGKLFF.

This chain links TRBV7-9 with TRBJ1-2; D is unresolved. V shed 3 bases and J shed 1 base, with 12 bases lying between them. CDR1 and CDR2 (germline): SEHNR, FQNEAQ (reference sequence). There are 15 residues in the CDR3. The CDR3 protein is CASSFTPLLNYGYTF. The CDR3 DNA follows: TGTGCCAGCAGCTTTACACCCCTCCTTAACTATGGCTACACCTTC.

The chain employs TRBV5-1 and TRBJ2-3, with D perhaps TRBD2 (6 bases). CDR1 and CDR2 (germline): SGHRS, YFSETQ. This CDR3 is 14 amino acids long. Trimming removed 6 bases from V and 0 bases from J, with 11 bases in between. The CDR3 spells CASTAGPSTDTQYF. The CDR3 DNA follows: TGCGCCAGCACTGCGGGGCCTAGCACAGATACGCAGTATTTT.

This clone was detected only a few times. This chain connects TRBV19 to TRBJ2-4; D remains ambiguous. The CDR3 has 11 amino acids. CDR1 and CDR2 from the germline V gene are LNHDA and SQIVND (reference sequence). The V end was cut by 7 bases, the J end by 10 bases, with 11 bases between. The CDR3 DNA follows: TGTGCCAGTACCGACTCATTTATTCAGTACTTC. Protein sequence: CASTDSFIQYF.

In this sample, this clone turned up once. At one boundary the junction diverges from the germline segment, which might be a read error. Different DNA sequences within this sample yield the same CDR3. This chain joins TRBV10-1 and TRBJ2-7; 8 bases fit TRBD1. The V gene's germline CDR1 is WNHNN and CDR2 SYGVQD (reference sequence). CDR3 length: 15 residues. In DNA form, the CDR3 reads TGTGCCAGCAGTGAGACCGGGACAGGATCCTACGAGCAGTACTTC. This gives the protein CASSETGTGSYEQYF.

This chain uses TRBV19 with TRBJ2-1; the match to TRBD2 covers 12 bases. Looked up from germline, CDR1 is LNHDA and CDR2 is SQIVND (reference sequence). V lost 6 bases, J lost 3 bases, and 3 bases stayed unmatched. The CDR3 loop spans 15 amino acids. CDR3 DNA: TGTGCCAGTAGATTGACTAGCGGGGGCTACAATGAGCAGTTCTTC. It encodes CASRLTSGGYNEQFF.

J is TRBJ2-3 and V is TRBV19; 11 bases map to TRBD2. The CDR3 sequence is 14 residues long. Germline CDR1 is LNHDA and CDR2 is SQIVND (reference sequence). Trimming cost V 3 bases and J 8 bases; bases outside gene matches: 4. CDR3 in DNA: TGTGCCAGTAGTATGGGGCTAGCGGGAGGTACGCAGTATTTT. Translation gives CASSMGLAGGTQYF.

The V and J genes are TRBV7-2 and TRBJ2-3, with 9 bases matching TRBD2. The CDR3 is made up of 18 amino acids. In germline, CDR1 is SGHTA, CDR2 FQGNSA. V gave up 5 bases and J gave up 7 bases; unmatched junction bases: 19. The CDR3 region is CASSPLEKGGGATNTQYF. The CDR3 DNA reads TGTGCCAGCAGCCCACTGGAGAAAGGCGGGGGGGCTACCAATACGCAGTATTTT.

The genes are TRBV4-2 and TRBJ2-3; no firm D call. Trimming cost V 2 bases and J 6 bases, with 6 bases left between them. This CDR3 is 12 amino acids long. The germline V gene has CDR1 LGHNA and CDR2 YNFKEQ. This CDR3 is CASSQSGDTQYF. CDR3 sequence (DNA): TGTGCCAGCAGCCAAAGTGGCGATACGCAGTATTTT.

V gene TRBV5-8 combines with J gene TRBJ2-7; no firm D call. The CDR3 sequence is 10 residues long. The germline CDR1 and CDR2 sequences are SGHTS and YDEGEE. V was trimmed by 1 base and J by 4 bases, leaving 0 bases between them. CDR3 protein: CASSLYEQYF. CDR3 coding DNA: TGTGCCAGCAGCTTGTACGAGCAGTACTTC. Full variable domain (remainder filled in from reference TRBV5-8 and TRBJ2-7): EAGVTQSPTHLIKTRGQQATLRCSPISGHTSVYWYQQALGLGLQFLLWYDEGEERNRGNFPPRFSGRQFPNYSSELNVNALELEDSALYLCASSLYEQYFGPGTRLTVT.

The rearrangement links TRBV5-8 to TRBJ2-4; a possible D gene is TRBD1 (6 bases). V dropped 4 bases and J dropped 0 bases, with 17 bases sitting between them. Germline CDR1 SGHTS, CDR2 YDEGEE. The CDR3 is made up of 17 amino acids. The CDR3 DNA reads TGTGCCAGCAGCACGCAACAGGGAAGGGTAGCCAAAAACATTCAGTACTTC. This codes for CASSTQQGRVAKNIQYF. The full variable domain, with the rest looked up from reference TRBV5-8 and TRBJ2-4, is EAGVTQSPTHLIKTRGQQATLRCSPISGHTSVYWYQQALGLGLQFLLWYDEGEERNRGNFPPRFSGRQFPNYSSELNVNALELEDSALYLCASSTQQGRVAKNIQYFGAGTRLSVL.

The rearrangement joins TRBV7-6 to TRBJ2-5, with D perhaps matching TRBD1 (6 bases). The CDR3 spans 14 residues. The V and J ends lost 5 bases and 7 bases respectively, with 17 bases between them. Germline V CDR1 and CDR2: SGHVS, FNYEAQ. The chain's CDR3 is CASSADSRSGTQYF. For the CDR3, the DNA is TGTGCCAGCAGCGCGGACAGCAGGTCGGGGACCCAGTACTTC.

The V call is TRBV30, the J call TRBJ1-5; 12 bases agree with TRBD1. This CDR3 contains 15 residues. Germline V gives CDR1 GTSNPN, CDR2 SVGIG (reference sequence). V gave up 2 bases and J gave up 14 bases; unmatched junction bases: 13. CDR3 nucleotide sequence: TGTGCCTGGAGTTCTTCCGGGACAGGGGGCAAAGAGGAGCATTTT. Its translation is CAWSSSGTGGKEEHF.

The V gene is TRBV28, the J gene TRBJ2-7; D call uncertain. The CDR3 totals 13 residues. CDR1 is MDHEN, CDR2 SYDVKM, per germline. The V and J ends lost 5 bases and 3 bases respectively, with 11 bases between them. CDR3 loop: CASSLISSYEQYF. The CDR3 DNA follows: TGTGCCAGCAGTCTCATATCTAGCTACGAGCAGTACTTC.

The J gene is TRBJ1-4, the V gene TRBV5-1, with 9 bases that match TRBD1. The CDR3 contains 14 residues. The trim removed 4 bases at V and 4 bases at J, leaving 2 bases unmatched. Germline CDR1 and CDR2: SGHRS and YFSETQ. The CDR3 spells CASSRDRDNEKLFF. CDR3 nucleotide sequence: TGCGCCAGCAGCCGGGACAGGGATAATGAAAAACTGTTTTTT.

The chain employs TRBV28 and TRBJ2-4, with D perhaps matching TRBD1 (6 bases). Germline assignment: CDR1 MDHEN and CDR2 SYDVKM. Trimming removed 1 base at V and 16 bases at J, with 14 bases between. The CDR3 has 12 residues. The CDR3 loop reads CASSLSRQGSYF. The CDR3 nucleotides are TGTGCCAGCAGTTTATCAAGGCAGGGGTCCTACTTC.

The V gene is TRBV6-5, the J gene TRBJ2-7; 8 bases align to TRBD1. This CDR3 has 14 residues. The germline gives CDR1 MNHEY, CDR2 SVGAGI. V lost 5 bases and J lost 5; bases outside the gene matches: 8. DNA of the CDR3: TGTGCCAGCAGTAACAGACAGGGGATCCACGAGCAGTACTTC. As protein: CASSNRQGIHEQYF.

V is TRBV10-3 and J is TRBJ1-3; 7 bases are a match to TRBD1. Trimming at V came to 5 bases and at J to 2 bases, leaving 0 bases not matched to a gene. The length of the CDR3 is 13 residues. Germline V CDR1 and CDR2: ENHRY, SYGVKD. CDR3 protein: CAISQGAGNTIYF. In DNA, the CDR3 is TGTGCCATCAGTCAGGGGGCTGGAAACACCATATATTTT.

The chain carries TRBV7-6 and TRBJ2-3, with 10 bases lining up with TRBD1. The length of the CDR3 is 16 residues. The V gene end was trimmed by 2 bases and the J gene end by 3 bases; junction bases not matched to a gene: 5. Germline CDR1 SGHVS, CDR2 FNYEAQ. In DNA, the CDR3 is TGTGCCAGCAGCTTAAGACAGGGGGCGCCGACAGATACGCAGTATTTT. It translates to CASSLRQGAPTDTQYF.

This clone has only one observation. The chain couples TRBV18 to TRBJ1-1; 8 bases are shared with TRBD1. CDR3 length equals 15 residues. The V gene end was trimmed by 2 bases and the J gene end by 5 bases; junction bases not matched to a gene: 7. Germline CDR1 KGHSH, CDR2 LQKENI. The CDR3: CASSPMADRATEAFF. The CDR3 DNA reads as TGTGCCAGCTCACCAATGGCGGACAGGGCTACTGAAGCTTTCTTT.

J is TRBJ1-4 and V is TRBV11-3; a possible D gene is TRBD1 (5 bases). Trimming cost V 1 base and J 5 bases, with 11 bases left between them. Germline-derived CDR1 and CDR2 are SGHNT and YENEEA. The CDR3 has 15 amino acids. This CDR3 reads CASSLGATENEKLFF. The CDR3 region has the DNA TGTGCCAGCAGCTTAGGGGCGACAGAAAATGAAAAACTGTTTTTT.

The chain combines TRBV28 with TRBJ2-3, with 8 bases aligning to TRBD1. V trimming: 6 bases; J trimming: 0 bases; junction bases outside the gene matches: 11. This CDR3 comprises 17 residues. Germline V gives CDR1 MDHEN, CDR2 SYDVKM. The DNA for the CDR3 is TGTGCCAGCAGATACCTCCGGACAGGGCCAAGCACAGATACGCAGTATTTT. Translation: CASRYLRTGPSTDTQYF.

CDR3 sequence: CASSLVVSAGELFF. Written as DNA, the CDR3 is TGTGCCAGCAGCTTAGTAGTTTCAGCGGGGGAGCTGTTTTTT. V is TRBV7-9 and J is TRBJ2-2; D remains unclear. The CDR3 contains 14 residues. Trimming took 1 base from V and 8 from J, leaving 11 bases between them. In germline, CDR1 is SEHNR, CDR2 FQNEAQ (reference sequence).

The chain joins TRBV30 to TRBJ1-1; possible D gene TRBD1, 5 bases. Germline-derived CDR1 and CDR2 are GTSNPN and SVGIG (reference sequence). The CDR3 length is 15 residues. V was trimmed by 3 bases and J by 0 bases, leaving 14 bases between them. The CDR3 nucleotides are TGTGCCTGGAGCGGAGGGGCGAAGGTGAACACTGAAGCTTTCTTT. Amino acids: CAWSGGAKVNTEAFF.